The 22 T cell receptor beta chains presented below share a single source sample, sequenced in a study of blood T cell repertoires in COVID-19. Some clones are missing from TCRdb's copy, which holds only in-frame ones; the method was immunoSEQ multiplex PCR. The table has tens of thousands of clones, 80% to 90% seen once. The material sequenced was peripheral blood. The receptor source for this set is a human donor in a cohort sampled during active COVID-19.

V is TRBV19 and J is TRBJ2-3; D is possibly TRBD2 (5 bases). The CDR3 sequence is 13 residues long. The V end lost 5 bases, the J end lost 4 bases, and 10 bases lay between the germline ends. Germline V gene lookup returns CDR1 LNHDA and CDR2 SQIVND (reference sequence). CDR3 region: CASSPLGADTQYF. The CDR3 DNA sequence: TGTGCCAGTAGTCCCCTCGGGGCAGATACGCAGTATTTT.

The table lists this clone with a few counts. In nucleotides, the CDR3 is TGTGCCACCCCGGGTGGGAACACCGGGGAGCTGTTTTTT. It yields the protein CATPGGNTGELFF. The chain has TRBV7-3 and TRBJ2-2, with D unclear. Germline CDR1 is SGHTA and CDR2 is FQGTGA. The CDR3 consists of 13 residues. V lost 10 bases and J 1 base, leaving 10 bases between the germline ends.

This sequence joins TRBV5-6 and TRBJ1-2; no reliable D call. The V end was cut by 3 bases, the J end by 1 base, with 4 bases between. The CDR3 covers 12 residues. The germline V gene encodes CDR1 SGHDT and CDR2 YYEEEE. The DNA of the CDR3 is TGTGCCAGCAGCTCTTATAACTATGGCTACACCTTC. Amino acids: CASSSYNYGYTF. The variable domain in full, completed from reference TRBV5-6 and TRBJ1-2, reads DAGVTQSPTHLIKTRGQQVTLRCSPKSGHDTVSWYQQALGQGPQFIFQYYEEEERQRGNFPDRFSGHQFPNYSSELNVNALLLGDSALYLCASSSYNYGYTFGSGTRLTVV.

This clone showed up just once. The chain couples TRBV2 to TRBJ2-7; D unclear. The germline V gene has CDR1 SNHLY and CDR2 FYNNEI. CDR3 size: 10 residues. V lost 4 bases and J lost 6, with 4 bases in between. The CDR3 sequence: CASSAREQYF. The CDR3 DNA reads TGTGCCAGCAGTGCGCGCGAGCAGTACTTC.

V is TRBV29-1 and J is TRBJ2-3, with 11 bases lining up with TRBD2. Germline CDR1 and CDR2: SQVTM and ANQGSEA. There are 14 residues in the CDR3. The V gene end was trimmed by 4 bases and the J gene end by 4 bases; junction bases not matched to a gene: 4. Here the CDR3 reads CSVGLGLAADTQYF. The CDR3 region has the DNA TGCAGCGTTGGTCTGGGACTAGCGGCAGATACGCAGTATTTT.

The chain has TRBV4-1 and TRBJ2-1, with 9 bases matching TRBD2. Germline V lookup: CDR1 MGHRA, CDR2 YSYEKL. The CDR3 totals 17 residues. J gave up 5 bases and V 1 base, and 9 bases lay outside the gene matches. DNA of the CDR3: TGCGCCAGCAGCCAAGGACTGCGACTAGCGGACGACAATGAGCAGTTCTTC. This gives the protein CASSQGLRLADDNEQFF.

The genes are TRBV7-2 and TRBJ2-1; 12 nucleotides align to TRBD2. Trimming removed 3 bases from V and 7 bases from J; junction bases left unmatched: 10. The CDR3 extends over 17 amino acids. Germline V CDR1 and CDR2: SGHTA, FQGNSA. The CDR3 sequence is CASSFQRLAGGRNEQFF. CDR3 nucleotide sequence: TGTGCCAGCAGCTTCCAACGTCTAGCGGGGGGGAGGAATGAGCAGTTCTTC.

CDR3 loop: CASSYTSGANEQFF. The CDR3 DNA sequence: TGTGCCAGCAGTTACACTAGCGGGGCGAATGAGCAGTTCTTC. The rearrangement uses TRBV6-5 and TRBJ2-1; 10 positions match TRBD2. CDR3 length: 14 residues. Germline loops: CDR1 MNHEY, CDR2 SVGAGI. Germline trimming cut 2 bases from V and 7 bases from J; bases unmatched to any gene: 2.

The chain recombines TRBV28 with TRBJ1-5; weak D call: TRBD1 (5 bases). This CDR3 is built from 14 residues. V dropped 7 bases and J dropped 6 bases, with 16 bases sitting between them. Per germline, CDR1 MDHEN and CDR2 SYDVKM. Here the CDR3 DNA reads TGTGCCAGCATCAGACGCGGGGGGGTTCAGCCCCAGCATTTT. Translation: CASIRRGGVQPQHF.

The chain is built from TRBV6-2 or TRBV6-3 and TRBJ2-1, with 8 bases aligning to TRBD1. This CDR3 spans 18 amino acids. The V gene end was trimmed by 2 bases and the J gene end by 5 bases; junction bases not matched to a gene: 14. Per the germline V gene, CDR1 is MNHEY and CDR2 is SVGEGT. Here the CDR3 DNA reads TGTGCCAGCAGTTACCCCCCAGGGGGCAGGGGGAAGAACAATGAGCAGTTCTTC. Protein product: CASSYPPGGRGKNNEQFF.

The chain employs TRBV9 and TRBJ1-1, with TRBD1 identical over 9 bases. Germline values: CDR1 SGDLS, CDR2 YYNGEE. This CDR3 is 18 amino acids long. The V gene end was trimmed by 0 bases and the J gene end by 1 base; junction bases not matched to a gene: 10. CDR3 in amino acids: CASSVERSMGQGNTEAFF. For the CDR3, the DNA is TGTGCCAGCAGCGTAGAGAGGTCGATGGGACAGGGGAACACTGAAGCTTTCTTT.

The chain recombines TRBV5-4 with TRBJ2-5; 8 nucleotides line up with TRBD2. CDR1 is SGHNT and CDR2 is YYREEE in the germline V gene (reference sequence). The trim removed 2 bases at V and 5 bases at J, leaving 5 bases unmatched. The length of the CDR3 is 14 residues. CDR3 sequence reads: CASSFRGGGETQYF. The CDR3 DNA is TGTGCCAGCAGCTTCCGGGGGGGCGGGGAGACCCAGTACTTC.

This chain uses TRBV5-1 with TRBJ2-5, with D possibly TRBD1 on 5 matching bases. The CDR3 is 12 residues long. V shed 4 bases and J shed 1 base, with 5 bases lying between them. In germline, CDR1 is SGHRS, CDR2 YFSETQ. CDR3 sequence (DNA): TGCGCCAGCAGCCAGGGCCAAGAGACCCAGTACTTC. It is translated as CASSQGQETQYF.

This rearrangement joins TRBV6-5 to TRBJ2-4, with 7 bases lining up with TRBD1. The CDR3 is 13 amino acids. Germline values: CDR1 MNHEY, CDR2 SVGAGI. V was clipped by 6 bases and J by 7 bases; unmatched bases: 6. The CDR3 loop is CASRAGTANIQYF. CDR3 DNA: TGTGCCAGCAGGGCTGGGACAGCTAACATTCAGTACTTC.

This chain joins TRBV5-1 and TRBJ2-7, with TRBD2 identical over 14 bases. CDR1 is SGHRS, CDR2 YFSETQ, per germline. The CDR3 totals 17 residues. V trimming: 3 bases; J trimming: 3 bases; junction bases outside the gene matches: 8. The CDR3 loop is CASSSGLAGGPFYEQYF. The CDR3 nucleotides are TGCGCCAGCAGCTCAGGACTAGCGGGGGGCCCTTTCTACGAGCAGTACTTC.

The chain employs TRBV7-2 and TRBJ2-2; 9 bases align to TRBD1. The CDR3 runs to 16 residues. The ends lost 5 bases at V and 0 bases at J; junction bases unmatched: 4. Germline-derived CDR1 and CDR2 are SGHTA and FQGNSA. CDR3 coding DNA: TGTGCCAGCAGCGTCGACAGGGGGACGAACACCGGGGAGCTGTTTTTT. This sequence encodes CASSVDRGTNTGELFF.

This chain joins TRBV19 and TRBJ1-5, with unresolved D. Trimming cost V 5 bases and J 0 bases, with 8 bases left between them. The CDR3 consists of 14 residues. CDR1 and CDR2 from the germline V gene are LNHDA and SQIVND (reference sequence). The CDR3: CASSARGSNQPQHF. The CDR3 DNA reads as TGTGCCAGTAGTGCCCGGGGTAGCAATCAGCCCCAGCATTTT.

This chain uses TRBV30 with TRBJ2-5; perhaps TRBD1 as D (7 bases). This CDR3 comprises 17 residues. Trimming left V 7 bases short and J 3 bases short, with 27 bases between. Germline lookup yields CDR1 GTSNPN and CDR2 SVGIG (reference sequence). CDR3 protein: CAFQSGTLTGTEETQYF. The CDR3 DNA reads TGTGCCTTCCAGTCGGGGACTCTAACCGGGACAGAAGAGACCCAGTACTTC. Using reference TRBV30 and TRBJ2-5 for the parts outside the CDR3, the full variable domain is SQTIHQWPATLVQPVGSPLSLECTVEGTSNPNLYWYRQAAGRGLQLLFYSVGIGQISSEVPQNLSASRPQDRQFILSSKKLLLSDSGFYLCAFQSGTLTGTEETQYFGPGTRLLVL.

V gene TRBV5-1 combines with J gene TRBJ2-4; the D gene is possibly TRBD1 (5 bases). V dropped 4 bases and J dropped 0 bases, with 14 bases sitting between them. The CDR3 consists of 16 residues. The V gene's germline CDR1 is SGHRS and CDR2 YFSETQ. CDR3 loop: CASSRDRDLAKNIQYF. DNA of the CDR3: TGCGCCAGCAGCCGCGACAGAGACTTAGCCAAAAACATTCAGTACTTC.

V usage is TRBV19 and J usage is TRBJ1-4; D gene ambiguous. Trimming cost V 8 bases and J 7 bases, with 17 bases left between them. Germline assignment: CDR1 LNHDA and CDR2 SQIVND (reference sequence). This CDR3 region has 14 residues. The CDR3 coding sequence is TGTGCCAGTCAGGATGCGGGGAGCAGTGAAAAACTGTTTTTT. Amino acids: CASQDAGSSEKLFF.

J is TRBJ1-3 and V is TRBV9; 9 bases map to TRBD1. Germline trimming cut 0 bases from V and 8 bases from J; bases unmatched to any gene: 9. Germline V lookup: CDR1 SGDLS, CDR2 YYNGEE. CDR3 length: 16 residues. The CDR3 bases are TGTGCCAGCAGCGTAGGGGGACAGGGATCCCAGGACACCATATATTTT. It yields the protein CASSVGGQGSQDTIYF. The whole variable domain, filled in from reference TRBV9 and TRBJ1-3, reads DSGVTQTPKHLITATGQRVTLRCSPRSGDLSVYWYQQSLDQGLQFLIQYYNGEERAKGNILERFSAQQFPDLHSELNLSSLELGDSALYFCASSVGGQGSQDTIYFGEGSWLTVV.

This sequence joins TRBV2 and TRBJ2-3; D is unclear. V was shortened by 6 bases and J by 7 bases, with 8 bases between the two germline ends. The CDR3 is 11 residues long. Germline assignment: CDR1 SNHLY and CDR2 FYNNEI. CDR3 protein: CASSAKYTQYF. In nucleotides, the CDR3 is TGTGCCAGCAGCGCGAAATATACGCAGTATTTT.